This T cell receptor (beta chain) was captured by sequencing in a study of shared clonotypes between healthy human individuals. Measured with immunoSEQ multiplex PCR; TCRdb has only the in-frame clones, and not every one. The sample includes hundreds of thousands of clones, just over 75% of them seen just once. Trimming left V 0 bases short and J 3 bases short, with 22 bases between. Germline-derived CDR1 and CDR2 are SGHKS and YYEKEE (reference sequence). CDR3 size: 18 residues. A word on this clone: No antigen is known for it.

General study findings and limits: Represented diversity, genetic and exposure-history alike, was limited by few donors.

This clonotype originated in a woman in her thirties or forties in good health. Some clones in this sample may be carry-over from other donors' samples. The chain couples TRBV5-5 to TRBJ2-7, with D perhaps TRBD2 (6 bases). The source material was PBMCs. Here the CDR3 reads CASSLDIGGLAEDYEQYF. DNA for the CDR3: TGTGCCAGCAGCTTGGACATCGGAGGGCTTGCGGAAGACTACGAGCAGTACTTC.